Listed here is a single T cell receptor (beta chain). Its antigen is unidentified. All gene names here are mouse names. The DNA ends 1 residue before the CDR3 does, and the rest of the CDR3 is filled in from the germline J gene. TCRdb's table, derived via immunoSEQ multiplex PCR, lists solely in-frame clones and lacks some. The table includes fewer than 7,500 clones, about 47% detected once. The sample belongs to a study of tissue T cells after allogeneic stem cell transplantation. Trimming cost V 0 bases and J 0 bases, with 6 bases left between them. CDR1 is KGHPV and CDR2 is FQNQEV in the germline V gene (reference sequence). The CDR3 runs to 15 residues. Sample time point: mouse harvest day 7 after allogeneic transplant. Mouse grafts combined 10^7 T-cell-depleted bone marrow cells with 10^6 splenic CD5+ T cells. Whole-study results and caveats: TCR repertoires tracked anatomic similarity, regardless of disease or transplant status. In patients and mice, blood and spleen missed much of tissue repertoire.

The sequenced material came from gut tissue. The genes are TRBV26 and TRBJ1-5; unclear D gene. This TCR came from a female BALB/c mouse given C57BL/6 T cells with graft-versus-host disease after an allogeneic hematopoietic cell transplant. CDR3 DNA, as far as it was read: TGTGCCAGCAGTCTGTCGGGGAATAACAACCAGGCTCCGCTT. The encoded protein is CASSLSGNNNQAPL. The whole CDR3 protein is CASSLSGNNNQAPLF. Complete variable domain (other parts from reference TRBV26 and TRBJ1-5): NSKVIQTPRYLVKGQGQKAKMRCIPEKGHPVVFWYQQNKNNEFKFLINFQNQEVLQQIDMTEKRFSAECPSNSPCSLEIQSSEAGDSALYLCASSLSGNNNQAPLFGEGTRLSVL.